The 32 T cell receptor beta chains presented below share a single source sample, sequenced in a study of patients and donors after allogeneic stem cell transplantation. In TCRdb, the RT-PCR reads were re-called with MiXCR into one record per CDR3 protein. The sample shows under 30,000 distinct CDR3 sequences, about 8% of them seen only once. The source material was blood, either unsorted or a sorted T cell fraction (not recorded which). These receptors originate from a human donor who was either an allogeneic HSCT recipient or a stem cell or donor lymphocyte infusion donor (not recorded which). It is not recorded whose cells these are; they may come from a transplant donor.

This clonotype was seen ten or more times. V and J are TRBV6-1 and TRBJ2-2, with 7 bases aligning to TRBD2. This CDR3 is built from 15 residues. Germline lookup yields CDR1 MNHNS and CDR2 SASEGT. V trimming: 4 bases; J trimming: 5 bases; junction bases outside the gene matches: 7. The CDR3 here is CASSVGGVITGELFF. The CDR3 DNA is TGTGCCAGCAGTGTGGGAGGGGTTATAACCGGGGAGCTGTTTTTT.

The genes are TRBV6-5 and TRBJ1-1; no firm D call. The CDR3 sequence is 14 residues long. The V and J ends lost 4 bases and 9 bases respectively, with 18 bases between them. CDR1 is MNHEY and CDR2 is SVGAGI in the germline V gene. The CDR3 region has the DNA TGTGCCAGCAGTTCCTCCGAGGGCGCGGGGAAAGCTTTCTTT. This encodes CASSSSEGAGKAFF.

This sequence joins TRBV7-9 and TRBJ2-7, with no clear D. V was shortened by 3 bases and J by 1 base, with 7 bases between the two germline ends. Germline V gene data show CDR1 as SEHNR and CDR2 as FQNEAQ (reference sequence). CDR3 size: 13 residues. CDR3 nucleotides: TGTGCCAGCAGCTTCGGGTCGTCCTACGAGCAGTACTTC. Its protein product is CASSFGSSYEQYF.

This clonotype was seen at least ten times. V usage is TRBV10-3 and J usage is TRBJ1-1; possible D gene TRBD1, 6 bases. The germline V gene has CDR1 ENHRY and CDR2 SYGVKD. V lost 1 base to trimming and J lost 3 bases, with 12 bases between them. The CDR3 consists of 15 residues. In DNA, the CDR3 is TGTGCCATCAGTGAGTTAGGGGGGCTTGACACTGAAGCTTTCTTT. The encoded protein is CAISELGGLDTEAFF.

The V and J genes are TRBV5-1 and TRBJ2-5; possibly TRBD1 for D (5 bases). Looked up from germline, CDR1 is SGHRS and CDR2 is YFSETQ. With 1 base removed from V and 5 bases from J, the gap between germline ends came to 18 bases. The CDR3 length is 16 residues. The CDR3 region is CASSLWAQTDQETQYF. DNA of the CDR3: TGCGCCAGCAGCTTGTGGGCCCAGACAGATCAGGAGACCCAGTACTTC.

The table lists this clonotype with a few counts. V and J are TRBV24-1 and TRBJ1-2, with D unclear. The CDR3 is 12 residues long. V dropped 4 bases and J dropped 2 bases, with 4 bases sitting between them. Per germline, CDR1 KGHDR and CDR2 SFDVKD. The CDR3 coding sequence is TGTGCCACCAGTGACGAAAACTATGGCTACACCTTC. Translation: CATSDENYGYTF.

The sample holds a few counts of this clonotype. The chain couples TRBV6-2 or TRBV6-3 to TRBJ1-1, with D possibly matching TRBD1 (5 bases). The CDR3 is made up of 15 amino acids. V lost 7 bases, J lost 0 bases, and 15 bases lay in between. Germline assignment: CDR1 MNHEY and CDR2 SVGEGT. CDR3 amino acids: CASKDRRGLNTEAFF. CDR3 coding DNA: TGTGCCAGCAAAGATCGGAGGGGATTGAACACTGAAGCTTTCTTT.

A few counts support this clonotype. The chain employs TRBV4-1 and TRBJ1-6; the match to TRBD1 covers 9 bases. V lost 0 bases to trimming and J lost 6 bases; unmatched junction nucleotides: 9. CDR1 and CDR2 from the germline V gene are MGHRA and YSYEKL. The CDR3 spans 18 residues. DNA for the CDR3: TGCGCCAGCAGCCAAGAGGGACAGGGCCCAATAACTAATTCACCCCTCCACTTT. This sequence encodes CASSQEGQGPITNSPLHF.

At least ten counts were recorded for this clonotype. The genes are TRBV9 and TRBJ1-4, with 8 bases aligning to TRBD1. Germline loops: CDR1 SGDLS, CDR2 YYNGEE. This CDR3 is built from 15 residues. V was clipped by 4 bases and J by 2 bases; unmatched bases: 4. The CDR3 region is CASSPRQGTNEKLFF. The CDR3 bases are TGTGCCAGCAGCCCACGACAGGGGACTAATGAAAAACTGTTTTTT.

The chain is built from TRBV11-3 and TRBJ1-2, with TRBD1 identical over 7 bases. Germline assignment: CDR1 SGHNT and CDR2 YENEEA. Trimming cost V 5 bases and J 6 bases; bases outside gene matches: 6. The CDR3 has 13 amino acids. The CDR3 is CASSRQGGDGYTF. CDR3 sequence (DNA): TGTGCCAGCAGCCGACAGGGCGGGGATGGCTACACCTTC.

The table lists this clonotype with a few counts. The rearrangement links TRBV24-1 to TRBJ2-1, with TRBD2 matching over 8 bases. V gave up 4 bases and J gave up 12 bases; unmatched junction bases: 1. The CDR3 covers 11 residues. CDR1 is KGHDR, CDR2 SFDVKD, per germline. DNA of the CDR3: TGTGCCACCAGTGAAGGACTAGCGCAGTTCTTC. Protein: CATSEGLAQFF.

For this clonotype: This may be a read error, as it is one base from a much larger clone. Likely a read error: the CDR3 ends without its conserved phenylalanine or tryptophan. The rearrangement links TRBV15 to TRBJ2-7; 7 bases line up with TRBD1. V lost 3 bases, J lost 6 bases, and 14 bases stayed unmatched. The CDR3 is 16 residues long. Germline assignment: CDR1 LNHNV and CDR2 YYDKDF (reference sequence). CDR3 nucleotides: TGTGCCACCAGCAGTGGGACCAAGGACAGGTCGTCCGAGCAGTACTCC. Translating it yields CATSSGTKDRSSEQYS.

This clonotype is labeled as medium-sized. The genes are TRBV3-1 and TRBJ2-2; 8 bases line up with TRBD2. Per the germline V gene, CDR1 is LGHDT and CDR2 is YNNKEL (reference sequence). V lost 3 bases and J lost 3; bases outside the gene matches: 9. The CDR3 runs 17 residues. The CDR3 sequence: CASSHGSSGRHTGELFF. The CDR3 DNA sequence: TGTGCCAGCAGCCATGGGTCTAGCGGGCGCCACACCGGGGAGCTGTTTTTT.

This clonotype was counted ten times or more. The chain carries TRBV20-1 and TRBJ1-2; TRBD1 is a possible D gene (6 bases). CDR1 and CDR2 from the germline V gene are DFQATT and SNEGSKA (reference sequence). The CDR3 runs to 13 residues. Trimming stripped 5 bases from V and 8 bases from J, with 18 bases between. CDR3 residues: CSAYHTGPGGYTF. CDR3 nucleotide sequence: TGCAGTGCTTACCATACAGGGCCAGGGGGCTACACCTTC.

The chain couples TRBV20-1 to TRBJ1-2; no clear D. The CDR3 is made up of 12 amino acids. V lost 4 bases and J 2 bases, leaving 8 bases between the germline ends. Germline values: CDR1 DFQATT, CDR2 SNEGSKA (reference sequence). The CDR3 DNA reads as TGCAGTGCTACGGGAGAGAACTATGGCTACACCTTC. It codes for CSATGENYGYTF.

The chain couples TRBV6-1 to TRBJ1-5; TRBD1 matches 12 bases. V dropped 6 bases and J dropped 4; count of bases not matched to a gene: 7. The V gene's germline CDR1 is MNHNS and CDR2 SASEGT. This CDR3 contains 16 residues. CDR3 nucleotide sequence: TGTGCCAGCAGGTCGGGACAGGGGGCTAAGAATCAGCCCCAGCATTTT. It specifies CASRSGQGAKNQPQHF.

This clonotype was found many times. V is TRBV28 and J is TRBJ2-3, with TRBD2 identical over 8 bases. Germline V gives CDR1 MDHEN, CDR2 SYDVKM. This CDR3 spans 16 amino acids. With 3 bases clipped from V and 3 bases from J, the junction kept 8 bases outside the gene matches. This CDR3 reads CASSFEQGLVTDTQYF. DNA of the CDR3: TGTGCCAGCAGTTTCGAACAGGGACTAGTTACAGATACGCAGTATTTT.

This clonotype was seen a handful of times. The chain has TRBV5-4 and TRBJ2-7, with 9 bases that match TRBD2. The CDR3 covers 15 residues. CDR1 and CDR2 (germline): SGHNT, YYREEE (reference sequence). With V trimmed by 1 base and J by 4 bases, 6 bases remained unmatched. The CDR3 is CASSLTGTSRYEQYF. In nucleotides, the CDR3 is TGTGCCAGCAGCTTGACCGGGACTAGCAGGTACGAGCAGTACTTC.

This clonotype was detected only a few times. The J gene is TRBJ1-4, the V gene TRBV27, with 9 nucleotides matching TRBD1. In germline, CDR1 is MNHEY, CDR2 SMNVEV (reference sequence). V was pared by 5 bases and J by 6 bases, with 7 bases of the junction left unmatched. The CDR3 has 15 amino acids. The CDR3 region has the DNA TGTGCCAGCAGTCCCAAACAGGGGGCTTATGAAAAACTGTTTTTT. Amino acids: CASSPKQGAYEKLFF.

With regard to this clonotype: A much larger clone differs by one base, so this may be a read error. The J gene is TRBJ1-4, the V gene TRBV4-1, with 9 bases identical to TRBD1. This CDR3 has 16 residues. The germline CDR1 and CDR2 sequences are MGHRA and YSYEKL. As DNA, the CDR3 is TGCGCCAGCAGCCAAGGTACAGGGGGCGTGGGGGAAAAACTGATTTTT. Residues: CASSQGTGGVGEKLIF.

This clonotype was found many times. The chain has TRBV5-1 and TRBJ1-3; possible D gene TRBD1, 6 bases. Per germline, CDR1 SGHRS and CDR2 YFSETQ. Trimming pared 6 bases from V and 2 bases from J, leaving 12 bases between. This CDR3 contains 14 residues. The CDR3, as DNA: TGCGCCAGCACCGACACAGGGCCTGGAAACACCATATATTTT. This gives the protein CASTDTGPGNTIYF.

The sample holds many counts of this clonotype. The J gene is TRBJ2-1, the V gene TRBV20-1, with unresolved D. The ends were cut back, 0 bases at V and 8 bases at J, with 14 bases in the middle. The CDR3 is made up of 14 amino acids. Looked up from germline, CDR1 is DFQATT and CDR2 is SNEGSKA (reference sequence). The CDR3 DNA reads TGCAGTGCTAGAGATCGGGCTAGAGGCCATGAGCAGTTCTTC. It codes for CSARDRARGHEQFF.

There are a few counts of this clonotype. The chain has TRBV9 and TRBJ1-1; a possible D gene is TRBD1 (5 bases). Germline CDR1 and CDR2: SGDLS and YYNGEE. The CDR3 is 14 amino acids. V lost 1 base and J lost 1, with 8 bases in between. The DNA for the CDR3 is TGTGCCAGCAGCGTAAGGGGTGAGAACACTGAAGCTTTCTTT. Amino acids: CASSVRGENTEAFF.

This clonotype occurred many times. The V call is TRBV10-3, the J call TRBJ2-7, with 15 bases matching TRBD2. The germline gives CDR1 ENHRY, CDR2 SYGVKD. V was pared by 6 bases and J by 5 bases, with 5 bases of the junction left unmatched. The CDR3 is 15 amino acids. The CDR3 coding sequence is TGTGCCATCAGAGGGACTAGCGGGAGGACCAACGAGCAGTACTTC. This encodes CAIRGTSGRTNEQYF.

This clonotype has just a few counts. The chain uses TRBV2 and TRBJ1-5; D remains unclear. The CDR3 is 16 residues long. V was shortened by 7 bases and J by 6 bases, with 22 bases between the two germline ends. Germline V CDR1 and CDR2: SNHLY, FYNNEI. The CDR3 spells CASTLRGIEDRQPQHF. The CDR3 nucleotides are TGTGCCAGCACCCTACGAGGAATCGAAGATCGTCAGCCCCAGCATTTT.

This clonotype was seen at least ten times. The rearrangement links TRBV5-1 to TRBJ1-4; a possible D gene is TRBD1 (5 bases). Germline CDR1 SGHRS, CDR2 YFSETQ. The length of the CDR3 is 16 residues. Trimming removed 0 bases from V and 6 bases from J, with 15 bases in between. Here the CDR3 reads CASSLAARPGDEKLFF. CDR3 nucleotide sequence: TGCGCCAGCAGCTTGGCCGCGAGGCCGGGGGATGAAAAACTGTTTTTT.

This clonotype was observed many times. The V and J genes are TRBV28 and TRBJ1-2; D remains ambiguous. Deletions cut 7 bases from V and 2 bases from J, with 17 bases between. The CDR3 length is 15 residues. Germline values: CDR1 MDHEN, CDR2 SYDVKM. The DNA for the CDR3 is TGTGCCAGCACAAGAGGGCACAGCGGAAACTATGGCTACACCTTC. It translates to CASTRGHSGNYGYTF.

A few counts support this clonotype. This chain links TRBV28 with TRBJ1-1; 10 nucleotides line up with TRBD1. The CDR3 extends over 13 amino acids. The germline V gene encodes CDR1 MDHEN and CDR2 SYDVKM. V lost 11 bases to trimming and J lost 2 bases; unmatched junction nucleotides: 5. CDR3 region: CARWDRGNTEAFF. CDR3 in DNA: TGTGCCCGATGGGACAGGGGAAACACTGAAGCTTTCTTT.

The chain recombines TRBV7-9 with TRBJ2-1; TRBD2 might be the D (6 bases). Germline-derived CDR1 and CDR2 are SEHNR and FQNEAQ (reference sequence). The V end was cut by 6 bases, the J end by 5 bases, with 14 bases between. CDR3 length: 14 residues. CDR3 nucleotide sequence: TGTGCCAGCAGTCGCCCCCCGGGAGACAATGAGCAGTTCTTC. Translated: CASSRPPGDNEQFF. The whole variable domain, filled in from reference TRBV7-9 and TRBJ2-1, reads DTGVSQNPRHKITKRGQNVTFRCDPISEHNRLYWYRQTLGQGPEFLTYFQNEAQLEKSRLLSDRFSAERPKGSFSTLEIQRTEQGDSAMYLCASSRPPGDNEQFFGPGTRLTVL.

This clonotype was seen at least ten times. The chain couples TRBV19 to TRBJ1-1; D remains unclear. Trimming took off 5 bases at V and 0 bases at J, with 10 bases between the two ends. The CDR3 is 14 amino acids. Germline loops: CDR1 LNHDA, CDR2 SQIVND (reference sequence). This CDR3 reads CASSPQTMNTEAFF. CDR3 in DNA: TGTGCCAGTAGTCCTCAGACAATGAACACTGAAGCTTTCTTT. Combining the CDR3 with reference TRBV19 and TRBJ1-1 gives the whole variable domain DGGITQSPKYLFRKEGQNVTLSCEQNLNHDAMYWYRQDPGQGLRLIYYSQIVNDFQKGDIAEGYSVSREKKESFPLTVTSAQKNPTAFYLCASSPQTMNTEAFFGQGTRLTVV.

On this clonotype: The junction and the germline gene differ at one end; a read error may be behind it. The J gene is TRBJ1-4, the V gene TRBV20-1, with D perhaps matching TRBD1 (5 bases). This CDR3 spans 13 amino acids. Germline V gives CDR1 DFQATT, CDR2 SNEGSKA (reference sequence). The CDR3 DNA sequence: TGCAGTGCTGGAGACAGCCGTAATGAAAAACTGTTTTTT. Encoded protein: CSAGDSRNEKLFF.

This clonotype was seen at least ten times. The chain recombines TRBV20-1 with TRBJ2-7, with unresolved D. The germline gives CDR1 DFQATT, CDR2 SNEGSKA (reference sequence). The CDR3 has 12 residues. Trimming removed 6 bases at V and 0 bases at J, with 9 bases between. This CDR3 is CSAPSISYEQYF. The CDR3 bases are TGCAGTGCCCCATCTATCTCCTACGAGCAGTACTTC.